This record looks at one T cell receptor beta chain sequence and its context. Its antigen is not identified. The sample originates from a study of cytomegalovirus exposure and HLA in healthy donors. The CDR3 extends over 17 amino acids. Germline V gives CDR1 LGHNA, CDR2 YNFKEQ. The V and J ends lost 3 bases and 1 base respectively, with 16 bases between them. Study findings and constraints: Roughly uniform depth of sequencing across donors was assumed in presence/absence analyses.

Use of 60 Vbeta and 13 Jbeta primers characterized the PCR. Measured with immunoSEQ multiplex PCR; TCRdb has only the in-frame clones, and not every one. The listing records approximately 110,000 clones. This chain links TRBV4-2 with TRBJ2-1, with D tentatively TRBD2 (5 bases). Sequenced sample: PBMCs. This clonotype originated in a man aged 18-30 years in good health and CMV-seronegative. The CDR3 DNA reads as TGTGCCAGCAGCCAGCCGGCTGGCGGAGGATCCTACAATGAGCAGTTCTTC. Translated, it gives CASSQPAGGGSYNEQFF.